This TCR beta chain was documented in a study of cytotoxic CD8 clonotypes in ibrutinib-treated CLL (dated by TCRdb to about 2021). Some background on the complete study: In this cohort, approximately 15 patients were treatment-naive and approximately ten were relapsed/refractory, while some 17 had unmutated IGHV. Partial responses were observed in roughly 24 patients and complete responses in 2; after a median follow-up of 68 months, remission was maintained in roughly 15 patients and progression was observed in approximately twelve. Samples at response were collected after a median of about 12 months of treatment, with a range of about 6 to 36 months. Samples averaged 255,043 productive templates and more than 85,000 productive rearrangements. Longitudinal samples were available for about 30% of the roughly 86 trial participants. Cryopreserved peripheral blood mononuclear cells were collected at three points: before therapy, at response, and at either sustained remission or disease progression. Every sample from remission and from progressive disease was obtained while the patients were still on ibrutinib.

V is clipped by 3 bases and J by 10 bases, and the sequence between their germline boundaries is 17 bases long. Looking up the germline V gene (reference sequence) yields CDR1 SGHAT and CDR2 FQDESV. The CDR3 covers 14 residues, taking in both the cysteine and the phenylalanine. Solely the CDR3 DNA is kept, with 42 bases framed from the first base. The goal of deep resolution MiSeq sequencing was a depth between 1 in 1 million and 1 in 200,000 T cells, and coverage averaged 10x per clonotype. The immunoSEQ hsTCRB Kit was used to generate TCR beta libraries. The authors' analysis ran thus. The data were analyzed with ImmunoSEQ Analyzer and ImmunoSEQ Data Assistant, and V, D and J gene assignments followed IMGT definitions. Clonality, which ranges from 0 to 1, was calculated as one minus the normalized Shannon entropy of productive rearrangement frequencies. Public clonotype analysis was restricted to overrepresented clonotypes comprising at least 0.05% of each patient's repertoire. About a dozen repertoires from age-matched healthy donors, obtained from immuneACCESS, served as clonality controls. Drawn from immuneACCESS, this table holds only the in-frame rearrangements with V and J called that TCRdb kept. Clones are partly lost; checked studies trace under half to an unresolved V gene and leave the rest unexplained. Clone size and the V and J calls come from that table; the DNA yielded D and trimming. The sample contains tens of thousands of clones, around 60% of them found a single time. Of the sample, roughly 14% is held by the ten largest clones.

Details on this clone: Its specific antigen is unknown. Per-base quality was not reported, and no clone a single base away is much larger than it.

The sample's time point label is to be understood as: more than 10 months on ibrutinib. For TCR beta library preparation, 1.5 to 2 micrograms of genomic DNA were extracted from the cryopreserved PBMCs. High-throughput TCR beta sequencing was performed on longitudinal blood samples from CLL patients receiving ibrutinib monotherapy. The patients were enrolled in a single-center, open-label phase 2 trial of ibrutinib monotherapy. Broad study findings and their caveats: At baseline, clonality was higher than in age-matched healthy donors and showed a strong correlation with circulating CD8+ T-cell counts. Public clonotypes were rare and either contracted or stayed stable during treatment, and the rise in clonality at ibrutinib response reflected the expansion of private clonotypes. Sampling times were not matched between patients in sustained remission and patients whose disease was progressing, and lymph node repertoires were not examined. An increase in clonality was observed at ibrutinib response, with clonality remaining stable during sustained remission and falling back toward baseline at progression.

The sequence was collected from a human donor with chronic lymphocytic leukemia. This chain joins TRBV11-1 to TRBJ2-3; a tentative D match to TRBD2 spans 5 bases. The starting material was PBMCs, obtained after 12 months of ibrutinib treatment. The DNA is as follows: TGTGCCAGCAGCTTGCGGGCCTCGGTGCCCCCGCAGTATTTT. Translation gives CASSLRASVPPQYF. Extended through the reference TRBV11-1 and TRBJ2-3 proteins, this CDR3 yields the full variable domain: EAEVAQSPRYKITEKSQAVAFWCDPISGHATLYWYRQILGQGPELLVQFQDESVVDDSQLPKDRFSAERLKGVDSTLKIQPAELGDSAMYLCASSLRASVPPQYFGPGTRLTVL.